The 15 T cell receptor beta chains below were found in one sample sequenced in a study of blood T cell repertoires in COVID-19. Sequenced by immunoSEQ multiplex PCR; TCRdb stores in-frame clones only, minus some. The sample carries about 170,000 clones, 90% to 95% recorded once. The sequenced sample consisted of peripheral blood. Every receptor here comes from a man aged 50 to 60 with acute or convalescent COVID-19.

Here the CDR3 reads CASSRGRGLNEKLFF. CDR3 bases: TGTGCCAGCAGCCGAGGGCGGGGACTTAATGAAAAACTGTTTTTT. The chain links TRBV7-9 to TRBJ1-4, with a tentative D call TRBD1 (5 bases). The CDR3 runs 15 residues. V was cut by 5 bases and J by 4 bases, with 14 bases left in between. The V gene's germline CDR1 is SEHNR and CDR2 FQNEAQ (reference sequence).

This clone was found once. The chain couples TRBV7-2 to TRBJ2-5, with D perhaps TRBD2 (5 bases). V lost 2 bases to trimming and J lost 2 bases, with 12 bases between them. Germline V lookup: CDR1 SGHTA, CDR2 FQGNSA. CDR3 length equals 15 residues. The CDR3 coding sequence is TGTGCCAGCAGCTTAAATACCGGGGAACAAGAGACCCAGTACTTC. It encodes CASSLNTGEQETQYF.

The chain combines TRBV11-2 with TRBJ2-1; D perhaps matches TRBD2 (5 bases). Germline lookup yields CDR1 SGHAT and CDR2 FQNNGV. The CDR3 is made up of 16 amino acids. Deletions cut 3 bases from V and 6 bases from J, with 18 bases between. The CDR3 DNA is TGTGCCAGCAGCTTTTGGGCGGGTCCAAAGGCCAATGAGCAGTTCTTC. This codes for CASSFWAGPKANEQFF.

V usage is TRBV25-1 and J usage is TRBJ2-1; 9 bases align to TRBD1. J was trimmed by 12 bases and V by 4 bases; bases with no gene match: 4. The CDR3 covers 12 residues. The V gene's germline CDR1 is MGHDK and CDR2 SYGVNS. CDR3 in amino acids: CASSAPGQGQFF. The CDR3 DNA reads TGTGCCAGCAGTGCCCCGGGACAGGGGCAGTTCTTC.

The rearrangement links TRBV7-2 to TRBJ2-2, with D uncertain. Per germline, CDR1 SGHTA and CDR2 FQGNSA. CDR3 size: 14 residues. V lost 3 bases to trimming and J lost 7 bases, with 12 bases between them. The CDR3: CASSFLVSIGELFF. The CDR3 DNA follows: TGTGCCAGCAGCTTCCTGGTCAGTATCGGGGAGCTGTTTTTT.

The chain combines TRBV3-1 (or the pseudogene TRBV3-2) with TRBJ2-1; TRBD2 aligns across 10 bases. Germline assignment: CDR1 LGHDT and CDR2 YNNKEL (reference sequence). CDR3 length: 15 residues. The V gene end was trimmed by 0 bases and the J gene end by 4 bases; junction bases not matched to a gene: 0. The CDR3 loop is CASSQDSGRYNEQFF. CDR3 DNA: TGTGCCAGCAGCCAAGATAGCGGGAGGTACAATGAGCAGTTCTTC.

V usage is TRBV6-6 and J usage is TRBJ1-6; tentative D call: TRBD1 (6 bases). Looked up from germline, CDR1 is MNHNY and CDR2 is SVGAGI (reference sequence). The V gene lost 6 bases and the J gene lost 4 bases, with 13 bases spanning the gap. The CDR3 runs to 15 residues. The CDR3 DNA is TGTGCCAGCAGGCCCCGGGACACTTATAATTCACCCCTCCACTTT. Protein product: CASRPRDTYNSPLHF.

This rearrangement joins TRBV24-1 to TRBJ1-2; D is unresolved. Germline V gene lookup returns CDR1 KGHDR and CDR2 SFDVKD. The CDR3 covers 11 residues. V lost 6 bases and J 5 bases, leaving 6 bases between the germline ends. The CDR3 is CATSTGYGYTF. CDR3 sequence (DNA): TGTGCCACCAGTACGGGGTATGGCTACACCTTC.

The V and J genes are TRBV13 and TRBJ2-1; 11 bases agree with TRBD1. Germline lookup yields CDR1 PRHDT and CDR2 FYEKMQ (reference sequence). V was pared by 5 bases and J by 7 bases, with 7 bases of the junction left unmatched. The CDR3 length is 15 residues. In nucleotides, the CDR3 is TGTGCCAGCAGCCCTGGACAGGGGGCTAGGAATGAGCAGTTCTTC. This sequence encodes CASSPGQGARNEQFF.

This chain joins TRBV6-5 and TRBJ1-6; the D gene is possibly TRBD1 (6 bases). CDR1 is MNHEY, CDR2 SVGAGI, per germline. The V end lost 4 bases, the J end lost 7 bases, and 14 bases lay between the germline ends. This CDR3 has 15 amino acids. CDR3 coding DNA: TGTGCCAGCAGTTTGGACAGCGGACGAAATTCACCCCTCCACTTT. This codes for CASSLDSGRNSPLHF.

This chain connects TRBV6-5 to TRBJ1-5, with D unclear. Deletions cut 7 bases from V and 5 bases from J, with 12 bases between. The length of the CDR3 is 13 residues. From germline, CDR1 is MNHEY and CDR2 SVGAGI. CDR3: CASTRENDQPQHF. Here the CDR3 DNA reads TGTGCCAGCACCCGAGAAAACGATCAGCCCCAGCATTTT.

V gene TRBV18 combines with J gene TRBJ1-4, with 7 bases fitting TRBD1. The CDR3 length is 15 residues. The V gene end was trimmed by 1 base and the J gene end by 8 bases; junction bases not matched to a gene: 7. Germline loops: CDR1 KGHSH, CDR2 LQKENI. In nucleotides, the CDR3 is TGTGCCAGCTCACCACAGGAGACAGGGTTGGAAAAACTGTTTTTT. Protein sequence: CASSPQETGLEKLFF.

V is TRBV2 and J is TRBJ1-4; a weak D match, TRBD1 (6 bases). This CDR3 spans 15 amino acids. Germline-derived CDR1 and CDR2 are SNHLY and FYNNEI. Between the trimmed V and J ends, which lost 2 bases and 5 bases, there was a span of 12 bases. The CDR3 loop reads CASSELGQRNEKLFF. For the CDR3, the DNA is TGTGCCAGCAGTGAACTAGGACAGAGGAATGAAAAACTGTTTTTT.

The CDR3 spells CASSYKGACEQYV. DNA for the CDR3: TGTGCCAGCAGTTACAAGGGGGCATGCGAGCAGTACGTC. The V gene is TRBV6-2 or TRBV6-3, the J gene TRBJ2-7; TRBD1 matches 7 bases. CDR1 is MNHEY and CDR2 is SVGEGT in the germline V gene. V trimming: 2 bases; J trimming: 6 bases; junction bases outside the gene matches: 4. The CDR3 is 13 amino acids.

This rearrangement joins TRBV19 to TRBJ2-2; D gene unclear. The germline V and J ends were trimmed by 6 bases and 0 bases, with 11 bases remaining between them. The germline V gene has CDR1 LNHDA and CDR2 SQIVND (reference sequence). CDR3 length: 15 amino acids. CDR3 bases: TGTGCCAGTAGCACCTCCTCAGCGAACACCGGGGAGCTGTTTTTT. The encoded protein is CASSTSSANTGELFF.